This T cell receptor beta chain was observed in a study of T cells in narcolepsy (dated by TCRdb to the late 2010s). Some background on the complete study: Healthy control donors were enrolled in the study alongside patients who had narcolepsy type 1 or type 2 (NT1, NT2). To look for autoreactive T cells in narcolepsy patients that target self-antigens of hypocretin neurons (hypocretin, TRIB2), the study used TCR Vbeta sequencing to follow clonotypes in blood and CSF.

To prepare the library, the immunoSEQ multiplex PCR assay was applied. Drawn from immuneACCESS, this table holds only the in-frame rearrangements with V and J called that TCRdb kept. Clones are partly lost; checked studies trace under half to an unresolved V gene and leave the rest unexplained. The sample includes about 29,000 clones, with around 87% observed a single time. About 0.9% of the sample lies in the top ten. Notes on this clone: Its antigen is not yet known. Within one base of it there is no much larger clone, and no base qualities were kept.

Memory CD4+ T cells were sorted ex vivo from peripheral blood of narcolepsy patients and healthy controls for TCR Vbeta sequencing. Overall study results and their limits: Numbers of sequenced blood memory CD4+ clonotypes were comparable, with averages of about 39,494 in patients and 30,000 to 35,000 in controls. Certain blood memory CD4+ repertoires from patients and controls had no sequences that matched autoreactive T cell clones. HCRT-specific and TRIB2-specific autoreactive clonotypes were highlighted in plots that compared CD4+ T cell clonotypes in CSF versus blood from the same patient. According to the report, autoreactive clonotypes were detected serially in the blood of the same patients and of different patients, but not in healthy controls.

V is pruned by 4 bases and J by 2 bases, leaving 8 bases of the junction without a gene match. The CDR3 goes from the cysteine to the phenylalanine over 15 residues. Of the read, only the CDR3 DNA is kept; its 45 bases are in frame from base 1. The germline V gene specifies SGHRS as CDR1 and YFSETQ as CDR2. Material for sequencing was memory (CD45RA-) CD4+ T cells from blood. What the cell subset or site label conveys for this sample: memory T cells sorted ex vivo from peripheral blood. The clonotype was recovered from a human donor in good health. The rearranged chain carries TRBV5-1 and TRBJ1-1; 7 central nucleotides agree with TRBD1. The CDR3 amino acid sequence is: CASSRGGQYNTEAFF. The bases are TGCGCCAGCAGCAGAGGGGGACAGTACAACACTGAAGCTTTCTTT. The CDR3, completed at both ends by the reference TRBV5-1 and TRBJ1-1 genes, gives the full variable domain KAGVTQTPRYLIKTRGQQVTLSCSPISGHRSVSWYQQTPGQGLQFLFEYFSETQRNKGNFPGRFSGRQFSNSRSEMNVSTLELGDSALYLCASSRGGQYNTEAFFGQGTRLTVV.